One T cell receptor beta chain is described in this entry. The target antigen is unknown. The PCR employed 60 Vbeta primers together with 13 Jbeta primers. TCRdb keeps only in-frame clones here, not all; method: immunoSEQ multiplex PCR. The sample lists approximately 240,000 clones, approximately 90% occurring once. The CDR3 has 12 amino acids. After removal of 4 bases from V and 4 bases from J, the junction contained 0 bases not matched to a gene. Germline V lookup: CDR1 SQVTM, CDR2 ANQGSEA. This sample is part of a study of cytomegalovirus exposure and HLA in healthy donors. General study points: TCR beta chains associated with HLA were, in a later analysis, more clonally expanded than equally common others. Whilst most TCR sequences proved rare, a subset of public TCRs occurred across many donors. Being indistinguishable, some V segments were excluded, TRBV6-2 and TRBV6-3 among them.

Specimen: PBMCs. This clonotype originated in a woman younger than 30 in good health and CMV-seronegative. The chain carries TRBV29-1 and TRBJ1-2; 10 nucleotides match TRBD1. The DNA for the CDR3 is TGCAGCGTTGGGGACAGGGGCTATGGCTACACCTTC. Residues: CSVGDRGYGYTF. Looking up the rest from reference TRBV29-1 and TRBJ1-2 gives the full variable domain: SAVISQKPSRDICQRGTSLTIQCQVDSQVTMMFWYRQQPGQSLTLIATANQGSEATYESGFVIDKFPISRPNLTFSTLTVSNMSPEDSSIYLCSVGDRGYGYTFGSGTRLTVV.